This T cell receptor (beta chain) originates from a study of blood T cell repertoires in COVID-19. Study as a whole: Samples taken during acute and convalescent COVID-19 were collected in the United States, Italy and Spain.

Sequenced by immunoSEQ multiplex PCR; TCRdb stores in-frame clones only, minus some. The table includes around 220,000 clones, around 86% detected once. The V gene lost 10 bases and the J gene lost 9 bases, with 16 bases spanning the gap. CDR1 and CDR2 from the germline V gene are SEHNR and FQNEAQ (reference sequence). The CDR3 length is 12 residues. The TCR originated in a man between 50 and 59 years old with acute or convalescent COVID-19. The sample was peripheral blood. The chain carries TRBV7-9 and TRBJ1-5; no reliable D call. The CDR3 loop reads CATTQTSGPQHF. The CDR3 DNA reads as TGTGCCACCACGCAGACATCAGGGCCCCAGCATTTT.